These 20 T cell receptor beta chains originate from one sample sequenced in a study of tumor and adjacent non-tumor tissue in lung cancer. The library came from three nested PCR rounds adapted from ARM-PCR protocols. TCRdb re-derived calls from the multiplex PCR reads in MiXCR, one entry per CDR3 protein. The sample contains 65,000 to 80,000 distinct CDR3 sequences, roughly 72% of which appear only once. The template was RNA from unsorted bulk tissue. The sequenced sample consisted of lung tumor tissue. The source of these receptors is a man between 60 and 75 years old with non-small cell lung cancer.

This chain uses TRBV5-6 with TRBJ2-2; D call uncertain. Germline V CDR1 and CDR2: SGHDT, YYEEEE. The CDR3 length is 15 residues. Trimming cost V 1 base and J 13 bases, with 20 bases left between them. The CDR3 is CASSLSSANTVGLFF. Here the CDR3 DNA reads TGTGCCAGCAGCTTGAGCAGCGCGAACACCGTGGGGCTGTTTTTT.

Concerning this clonotype: Mismatch with germline at one junction end may stem from a read error. The CDR3 region is CTSSTTGDNADTQYF. In DNA form, the CDR3 reads TGTACCAGCAGCACAACGGGAGACAACGCAGATACGCAGTATTTT. The gene calls are TRBV5-4 and TRBJ2-3; D might be TRBD2 (6 bases). Germline CDR1 is SGHNT and CDR2 is YYREEE (reference sequence). The CDR3 consists of 15 residues.

Comment on this clonotype: Since a much larger clone is just one base distant, this may be a read error. The chain carries TRBV7-9 and TRBJ2-3; 11 positions match TRBD2. The CDR3 length is 15 residues. CDR1 and CDR2 from the germline V gene are SEHNR and FQNEAQ (reference sequence). CDR3 coding DNA: TGTGCCAGCAGCCTGGGGCTAGCGGGAGGAGATAAGCAGTATTTT. Translating gives CASSLGLAGGDKQYF.

This clonotype was detected ten times or more. The rearrangement uses TRBV7-9 and TRBJ2-1; TRBD2 might be the D (6 bases). The CDR3 runs to 14 residues. The germline V and J ends were trimmed by 1 base and 9 bases, with 13 bases remaining between them. Germline loops: CDR1 SEHNR, CDR2 FQNEAQ (reference sequence). The CDR3 bases are TGTGCCAGCAGCTTAGGGGCGGGGTGGAGTGAGCAGTTCTTC. It translates to CASSLGAGWSEQFF. The full variable domain, completed using reference TRBV7-9 and TRBJ2-1, is DTGVSQNPRHKITKRGQNVTFRCDPISEHNRLYWYRQTLGQGPEFLTYFQNEAQLEKSRLLSDRFSAERPKGSFSTLEIQRTEQGDSAMYLCASSLGAGWSEQFFGPGTRLTVL.

A word on this clonotype: At one of its ends the junction is not consistent with the germline gene, which may arise from a read error. The chain couples TRBV5-1 to TRBJ1-2, with D perhaps TRBD1 (5 bases). Germline V lookup: CDR1 SGHRS, CDR2 YFSETQ. The CDR3 extends over 15 amino acids. CDR3 amino acids: CASSLGATANYGCTF. The CDR3 coding sequence is TGCGCCAGCAGCTTGGGGGCGACAGCGAACTATGGCTGCACCTTC. The full variable domain, its missing parts supplied by reference TRBV5-1 and TRBJ1-2, is KAGVTQTPRYLIKTRGQQVTLSCSPISGHRSVSWYQQTPGQGLQFLFEYFSETQRNKGNFPGRFSGRQFSNSRSEMNVSTLELGDSALYLCASSLGATANYGCTFGSGTRLTVV.

With regard to this clonotype: Mismatch with germline at one junction end may stem from a read error. The V call is TRBV11-3, the J call TRBJ2-1; 8 nucleotides match TRBD2. There are 14 residues in the CDR3. CDR1 and CDR2 (germline): SGHNT, YENEEA. CDR3 in amino acids: CASSLAGSHNKQFF. The CDR3 DNA reads TGTGCAAGCAGCTTAGCGGGGAGCCACAATAAGCAGTTCTTC.

For this clonotype: The junction shows a germline mismatch at one end, possibly a read error. This chain links TRBV20-1 with TRBJ2-5; either TRBD1 or TRBD2 may fit D (5 bases each). Germline values: CDR1 DFQATT, CDR2 SNEGSKA (reference sequence). The CDR3 has 12 amino acids. CDR3 residues: CTALGRQETQNF. In nucleotides, the CDR3 is TGCACTGCCCTGGGACGGCAAGAGACCCAGAACTTC.

Comment on this clonotype: With a much larger clone just one base away, this may be a read error. Here the CDR3 reads CASRLVRQDGQKLFF. The CDR3 DNA follows: TGTGCCAGCAGACTAGTGAGGCAGGACGGTCAAAAACTGTTTTTT. The chain has TRBV13 and TRBJ1-4; D not certain. This CDR3 is 15 amino acids long. Trimming removed 6 bases from V and 9 bases from J, with 20 bases in between. Germline CDR1 PRHDT, CDR2 FYEKMQ (reference sequence).

This clonotype has at least ten counts. The chain combines TRBV6-5 with TRBJ2-7, with TRBD2 matching over 12 bases. Germline V CDR1 and CDR2: MNHEY, SVGAGI. This CDR3 contains 15 residues. V shed 4 bases, J shed 0 bases, and the junction held 1 base outside the gene matches. The CDR3 DNA sequence: TGTGCCAGCAGTTTGACTAGCGGGAGCTCCTACGAGCAGTACTTC. It is translated as CASSLTSGSSYEQYF.

As to this clonotype: As the CDR3 is not closed by the conserved phenylalanine or tryptophan, this likely results from a read error. The rearrangement joins TRBV10-2 to TRBJ2-1, with D tentatively TRBD1 or TRBD2 (6 bases each). The germline CDR1 and CDR2 sequences are WSHSY and SAAADI. The CDR3 sequence is 15 residues long. The DNA for the CDR3 is TGCGCTAGCAGTGAGTCGGAGGGGGAGGATAATGAGCAGTTCCTC. Its translation: CASSESEGEDNEQFL.

This clonotype was seen at least ten times. The J gene is TRBJ1-2, the V gene TRBV5-4; 9 bases match TRBD1. This CDR3 spans 14 amino acids. Germline V gives CDR1 SGHNT, CDR2 YYREEE (reference sequence). J gave up 7 bases and V 4 bases, and 8 bases lay outside the gene matches. The DNA for the CDR3 is TGTGCCAGCAGCCCCCCGGGACAGGGCCCTGGCTACACCTTC. The encoded protein is CASSPPGQGPGYTF.

As concerns this clonotype: A read error may account for a junction end that differs from germline. The chain links TRBV20-1 to TRBJ2-3; 8 nucleotides line up with TRBD2. Per the germline V gene, CDR1 is DFQATT and CDR2 is SNEGSKA (reference sequence). This CDR3 comprises 16 residues. The CDR3 DNA reads as TGCAGTGTTTCCCATTATTCCTGGCGGGAGGAAAATACACAGTATTTT. Encoded protein: CSVSHYSWREENTQYF.

The table lists this clonotype with many counts. The rearrangement links TRBV5-1 to TRBJ1-4; 9 bases fit TRBD1. Germline V CDR1 and CDR2: SGHRS, YFSETQ. The V segment lost 3 bases and the J segment 8 bases; nucleotides outside the gene matches: 23. The CDR3 runs 20 residues. The CDR3 region is CASSSGATAGQGRYVEKLFF. In nucleotides, the CDR3 is TGCGCCAGCAGCTCTGGCGCAACGGCGGGACAGGGACGATACGTGGAAAAACTGTTTTTT. Based on the CDR3 plus reference TRBV5-1 and TRBJ1-4, the full variable domain is KAGVTQTPRYLIKTRGQQVTLSCSPISGHRSVSWYQQTPGQGLQFLFEYFSETQRNKGNFPGRFSGRQFSNSRSEMNVSTLELGDSALYLCASSSGATAGQGRYVEKLFFGSGTQLSVL.

A word on this clonotype: The junction departs from the called germline gene at one end, perhaps through a read error. The CDR3 nucleotides are TGCAATGCTAGCTCGGCGGGAGGGGTACAAAGAAGAACAGATACGCAGTATTTT. It encodes CNASSAGGVQRRTDTQYF. The V gene is TRBV20-1, the J gene TRBJ2-3; TRBD2 aligns across 9 bases. In germline, CDR1 is DFQATT, CDR2 SNEGSKA (reference sequence). The CDR3 length is 18 residues.

The sample holds a few counts of this clonotype. V gene TRBV29-1 combines with J gene TRBJ1-1, with 8 bases matching TRBD1. Per germline, CDR1 SQVTM and CDR2 ANQGSEA. This CDR3 region has 13 residues. The CDR3: CRGNTGGGNEAFF. CDR3 DNA: TGCAGAGGAAATACAGGGGGAGGCAATGAAGCTTTCTTT. The variable domain in full, with the rest retrieved from reference TRBV29-1 and TRBJ1-1, is SAVISQKPSRDICQRGTSLTIQCQVDSQVTMMFWYRQQPGQSLTLIATANQGSEATYESGFVIDKFPISRPNLTFSTLTVSNMSPEDSSIYLCRGNTGGGNEAFFGQGTRLTVV.

For this clonotype: Possible read error: a much larger clone is one base away. The V and J genes are TRBV5-1 and TRBJ2-5; D is ambiguous. Germline CDR1 reads SGHRS; CDR2 reads YFSETQ. CDR3 size: 13 residues. The CDR3 sequence is CASRLVFGETQYF. In DNA form, the CDR3 reads TGCGCCAGCAGGTTGGTCTTCGGGGAGACCCAGTACTTC.

This clonotype was recorded once. Without the conserved terminal phenylalanine or tryptophan, this CDR3 likely stems from a read error. This sequence joins TRBV20-1 and TRBJ1-5, with a weak D call TRBD1 (5 bases). The CDR3 runs to 17 residues. Germline V gene data show CDR1 as DFQATT and CDR2 as SNEGSKA (reference sequence). CDR3 loop: CSARRQIGTYSNQSQHL. DNA of the CDR3: TGCAGTGCTAGGCGCCAGATAGGGACCTATAGCAATCAGTCCCAGCATCTT.

This clonotype was counted only a few times. The rearrangement links TRBV7-9 to TRBJ2-7; 8 nucleotides match TRBD2. The CDR3 sequence is 16 residues long. With V trimmed by 5 bases and J by 2 bases, 11 bases remained unmatched. Germline-derived CDR1 and CDR2 are SEHNR and FQNEAQ (reference sequence). The CDR3, as DNA: TGTGCCAGCAGCACCACCACCGGGACTAGAACCTACGAGCAGTACTTC. This translates into CASSTTTGTRTYEQYF.

V is TRBV12-3 or TRBV12-4 and J is TRBJ2-4; 9 nucleotides agree with TRBD1. The CDR3 is 13 amino acids. The V gene end was trimmed by 5 bases and the J gene end by 7 bases; junction bases not matched to a gene: 3. The CDR3 nucleotides read TGTGCCAGCAGTGACAGGGGGAGGAACATTCAGTACTTC. As protein: CASSDRGRNIQYF.

V and J are TRBV18 and TRBJ2-3; no firm D call. Trimming removed 6 bases from V and 2 bases from J, with 12 bases in between. CDR3 length: 14 amino acids. Germline assignment: CDR1 KGHSH and CDR2 LQKENI. The DNA for the CDR3 is TGTGCCAGCTCCCTGACGGAGACCACAGATACGCAGTATTTT. Its protein product is CASSLTETTDTQYF.